This T cell receptor (beta chain) was captured by sequencing in a study of blood T cells in healthy people across ages (dated by TCRdb to between 2015 and 2017). For the wider study: In model experiments, roughly one uniquely barcoded TCR beta cDNA molecule per two T cells was captured by template switching. Using deep sequencing normalized with unique cDNA molecular identifiers, the study measured how TCR beta repertoire diversity changes with age. Donors were grouped into four age groups: young (average 16 years), middle-aged (39), aged (over 55) and long-lived (about 90). To avoid experimental bias, donors of different ages were randomly spread across the sequencing lanes. The study analyzed two additional independent replicas of 1 million unique cDNA reads from the same blood draw for two donors, one aged 18 to 30 and one aged 80 or older. Results the study describes overall, beyond this receptor: As age increased, observed TCR beta diversity per million T cells dropped in a roughly linear way, and a significant reduction was already evident by age 40. A strong correlation was found between observed TCR beta diversity and the percentage of naive T cells measured by flow cytometry. Estimates of total diversity from one million sequenced T cells were regarded as lower bounds and underestimates. The long-lived group showed more naive CD4+ T cells, fewer expanded clones and increased TCR diversity than the aged group, suggesting age selection. The CMV infection status of donors was not known, potentially confounding age-related changes in expanded clonotypes. Bulk unsorted PBMC profiling prevented conclusive comparison of naive and antigen-experienced compartments.

Counted from cysteine to phenylalanine, this CDR3 has 14 amino acids. Kept here is only the CDR3 DNA, which spans 42 bases and is read in frame from base 1. Relative to germline, V is missing 6 bases and J is missing 2 bases, with 5 bases of the junction outside any gene match. Via the germline V gene (reference sequence), CDR1 is SGHKS and CDR2 YYEKEE. Systemically healthy Caucasian individuals from Russia, over 30 in total and aged roughly 6 to 95 years, were included as donors. Each donor gave ten milliliters of peripheral blood, drawn into EDTA-treated Vacutainer tubes. Ficoll-Paque density-gradient centrifugation was used to isolate PBMCs, with at least 7 million per sample. Total RNA was extracted from PBMCs with Trizol reagent, with at least 6 micrograms obtained per sample. Naive CD45RAhigh/CD27high T cell percentages were measured by flow cytometry on a PBMC aliquot from every donor. A remark on this clonotype: Its antigen target is currently unknown. No much larger clone exists at a distance of one base, and base qualities are not known.

Receptors were amplified or captured by 5' RACE. Instrument on record: Illumina HiSeq 2500. The second PCR ran for roughly 7 to 11 cycles and used a J-beta primer mix along with a sample-barcoded 5' primer. A template-switch 5' adaptor carrying 12 random nucleotides introduced a unique molecular identifier onto each TCR beta cDNA molecule. At least 3 million CDR3-containing paired-end reads were obtained from each sample. First-strand cDNA synthesis was performed from all RNA using the Mint cDNA synthesis kit, with priming by a TRBC-specific oligonucleotide. After uracil-DNA glycosylase treatment, a first 18-cycle PCR used universal primers M1SS and BC2_uni_R on all cDNA. As for how the authors treated the data: Normalization of each sample was performed by random selection of 1 million high-quality reads, each carrying a distinct molecular identifier. Reads sharing molecular identifiers were discarded rather than binned into consensus sequences. CDR3 identification, clonotype clustering and error correction used MiTCR with a Q25 quality threshold and the strictest error-elimination algorithm. A nonparametric unseen species model with Euler transformation was used to estimate lower-bound total TCR beta diversity. TCRdb cleaned the public reads at Q25 with fastp, built clones with MiXCR and kept in-frame beta chains. Entries that share a CDR3 protein sequence are merged under the most common genes and DNA. These V and J calls rely on TCRdb rather than the paper's analysis. The sample yields roughly 720,000 distinct CDR3 sequences; approximately 53% were counted once. Roughly two fifths of the sample is in the top ten clones.

The chain links TRBV5-5 with TRBJ1-2, and 9 bases in between align with TRBD1. The specimen was blood. The receptor was isolated from a man aged 80 or over in good health. This receptor has the CDR3 CASTTGGANYGYTF. Read as DNA, the sequence is TGTGCCAGCACCACAGGGGGCGCGAACTATGGCTACACCTTC.